This T cell receptor beta chain was recorded in a study of blood T cell repertoires in COVID-19. Turning to the study itself: The United States, Italy and Spain provided the acute and convalescent COVID-19 samples.

The CDR3 runs 17 residues. Some clones are missing from TCRdb's copy, which holds only in-frame ones; the method was immunoSEQ multiplex PCR. The sample carries 250,000 to 300,000 clones, roughly 85% recorded once. The chain couples TRBV12-2 to TRBJ1-4. TRBV12-2 is assigned pseudogene status. The clonotype comes from a man aged 45 to 65 with active or convalescent COVID-19. Sample: peripheral blood. CDR3 sequence: CASRSRGLWGVGEKLFF. CDR3 in DNA: TGTGCAAGTCGCTCTAGGGGACTCTGGGGGGTAGGTGAAAAACTGTTTTTT.